This entry is about one TCR beta chain. In the authors' methods: Scientists estimated how many nucleated cells there were by amplifying reference gene primers. TCRdb's copy holds only in-frame clones and misses some; the assay was immunoSEQ multiplex PCR. V and J calls and clone size are copied from that table; D and trimming were computed from the DNA. This table has 150,000 or so clones, 75% to 90% appearing once. This sample was included in a study of blood T cell repertoires in COVID-19. About the research overall: Spain, Italy and the United States supplied samples that represented acute and convalescent COVID-19.

The sequenced sample was peripheral blood. This receptor was identified in a human donor in a cohort sampled during active COVID-19.

The CDR3 sequence is CASSQGQAHQHF. CDR3 in DNA: TGTGCCAGCAGCCAGGGACAGGCCCACCAGCATTTT. The rearrangement joins TRBV7-8 to TRBJ1-5; 8 positions agree with TRBD1. The CDR3 spans 12 residues. V dropped 5 bases and J dropped 12; count of bases not matched to a gene: 6. The V gene's germline CDR1 is SGHVS and CDR2 FQNEAQ.